This T cell receptor (beta chain) stems from a study of blood T cells in healthy people across ages. Through a sample-barcoded 5' primer and a J-beta primer mix, a second PCR was run for about 7 to 12 cycles. Via MiXCR, TCRdb re-called the 5' RACE reads, giving one row per CDR3 protein. This sample yields roughly 560,000 distinct CDR3 sequences, of which approximately 25% are seen a single time; under 9% belongs to the top ten. CDR3 length equals 16 residues. Germline V lookup: CDR1 SGHTA, CDR2 FQGNSA. V lost 5 bases and J lost 4, with 20 bases in between. This sample was shared with a second study, whose subject was T cells of mothers and their children.

Sequenced input: blood. This sequence was found in a boy aged 10-17 years in good health. The rearrangement links TRBV7-2 to TRBJ1-1, with a tentative D call TRBD1 (6 bases). Here the CDR3 reads CASSPQTGRMGTEAFF. The CDR3 region has the DNA TGTGCCAGCAGCCCTCAAACAGGGAGGATGGGCACTGAAGCTTTCTTT.